A selection of T cell receptor beta chains follows, all from one sample in a study of blood T cell repertoires in COVID-19. TCRdb's table, derived via immunoSEQ multiplex PCR, lists solely in-frame clones and lacks some. The repertoire holds some 74,000 clones, with approximately 78% as singletons. The source material was peripheral blood. These receptors were obtained from a woman of 80 years or more with active or convalescent COVID-19. CDR3s include the opening cysteine and the closing phenylalanine or tryptophan. Fields, in order: V gene, D gene, CDR3 protein. D genes are given only for firm matches.

TRBV28,.,CASSASGGYGYTF
TRBV5-1,TRBD1,CASSLEGGMLYEQYF
TRBV7-9,.,CASSFGGYNTEAFF
TRBV6-2/TRBV6-3,.,CASSYSEVQPYEQYF
TRBV11-2,.,CASSFGRTGELFF
TRBV28,TRBD2,CASSRSGLTSSYNEQFF
TRBV7-2,.,CASSFTDTEAFF
TRBV29-1,TRBD2,CSVVLAGAPDTQYF
TRBV5-6,.,CASSLWGVPSGTNVLTF
TRBV11-2,.,CASSPSGGRMYNEAFF
TRBV27,TRBD1,CASTLRGTAPTYEQYF
TRBV4-1,TRBD2,CASSQWTSGGQDTDTQYF
TRBV2,.,CASSEAGAGEAFF
TRBV7-7,TRBD2,CASSPQLVGRGTQYF
TRBV7-2,.,CASSLGGGAPTDTQYF
TRBV5-1,TRBD1,CASSLMGQGSSYEQYF
TRBV9,.,CASSPQVGQYEQYF
TRBV27,.,CASRYSSYNEQFF
TRBV7-3,TRBD2,CASSSGLMTDTQYF
TRBV12-3/TRBV12-4,.,CASRFQGHAEAFF
TRBV28,.,CASSLEGATNEKLFF
TRBV18,.,CASSPQGTETQYF
TRBV6-6,TRBD1,CASSYPRGLINYGYTF
TRBV19,.,CASKETGDSNQPQHF
TRBV18,.,CASSVGGQETQYF
TRBV30,.,CAWSSSRPTSRGELFF
TRBV28,TRBD1,CASSIQGQAYNEQFF
TRBV28,.,CASTLLGANEKLFF
TRBV7-2,.,CASSSFGTNYNEQFF
TRBV27,TRBD1,CASSTLSGGTYEQYF
TRBV27,TRBD2,CASSSPGLAAYEQYF
TRBV2,.,CASSVQGGDTGELFF
TRBV5-6,.,CASSLTNYEQYF
TRBV28,.,CASSRGTELQETQYF
TRBV6-2/TRBV6-3,.,CASSYVPGGYADTQYF
TRBV7-8,.,CASSAEGGFYGNTIYF
TRBV19,TRBD1,CASSTQGAAGELFF
TRBV7-3,.,CASSPPGERQNEQFF
TRBV7-2,.,CASSVRTVLTYEQYF
TRBV19,TRBD2,CASSFSQGLAGRETQYF
TRBV28,.,CASSSPSAGAFYGYTF
TRBV5-1,TRBD2,CASSPAGGYEQYF
TRBV5-1,TRBD1,CASSAGQGISTDTQYF
TRBV7-9,TRBD1,CASSRPPGQGKHNEQFF
TRBV9,TRBD2,CASSVDTSGGARDTQYF
TRBV21-1,.,CASTGSQETQYF
TRBV19,TRBD1,CASSIDAGQTNYGYTF
TRBV18,TRBD2,CASSPPQAVAGSSYEQYF
TRBV7-2,.,CASSLTVGATEAFF
TRBV5-4,TRBD2,CASSLELAAYEQYF
TRBV5-1,TRBD1,CASSQQGVQETQYF
TRBV5-1,.,CASSFVVGYEQYF
TRBV18,.,CASSRGGGDTEAFF
TRBV5-1,.,CASSSALRIDEQYF
TRBV6-1,.,CASSETGWFTDTQYF